The next 32 T cell receptor beta chains were all read from a single sample in a study of T-cell memory formation after mild COVID-19. TCRdb re-analysed the 5' RACE reads in MiXCR, keeping a single row per CDR3 protein. The sample holds approximately 400,000 distinct CDR3 sequences, roughly a quarter seen once. Material for sequencing was PBMCs or a T cell subset sorted from them (not recorded which). These receptor sequences come from an adult woman who had mild COVID-19 (a few samples of this study predate the infection). Cell type and time point are not known.

This clonotype was observed a few times. The chain has TRBV6-5 and TRBJ2-7; D is unresolved. The germline V gene has CDR1 MNHEY and CDR2 SVGAGI. V lost 5 bases, J lost 3 bases, and 11 bases lay in between. The CDR3 sequence is 13 residues long. The CDR3 loop reads CASSTPPLYEQYF. In nucleotides, the CDR3 is TGTGCCAGCAGTACCCCCCCCCTCTACGAGCAGTACTTC.

This clonotype has a handful of counts. The chain combines TRBV19 with TRBJ1-2; a weak D match, TRBD1 (5 bases). V dropped 2 bases and J dropped 4 bases, with 14 bases sitting between them. From germline, CDR1 is LNHDA and CDR2 SQIVND (reference sequence). There are 15 residues in the CDR3. CDR3 in amino acids: CASSINVGPGYGYTF. The CDR3 nucleotides are TGTGCCAGTAGTATAAATGTGGGGCCGGGCTATGGCTACACCTTC.

The rearrangement joins TRBV7-3 to TRBJ2-2; D is tentatively TRBD1 or TRBD2 (5 bases each). The CDR3 length is 16 residues. CDR1 and CDR2 (germline): SGHTA, FQGTGA. V lost 5 bases to trimming and J lost 1 base, with 14 bases between them. CDR3: CASSPASRVNTGELFF. CDR3 DNA: TGTGCCAGCAGCCCAGCTAGCAGGGTGAACACCGGGGAGCTGTTTTTT.

The chain is built from TRBV12-3 or TRBV12-4 and TRBJ2-1; 8 nucleotides match TRBD2. The V gene end was trimmed by 4 bases and the J gene end by 3 bases; junction bases not matched to a gene: 5. The CDR3 is 15 amino acids. The CDR3 sequence: CASSSHSGIYNEQFF. The DNA for the CDR3 is TGTGCCAGCAGTTCCCATAGCGGGATCTACAATGAGCAGTTCTTC.

This clonotype was seen more than once but under ten times. The chain combines TRBV18 with TRBJ1-2; 7 bases match TRBD1. Germline V CDR1 and CDR2: KGHSH, LQKENI. The CDR3 is 15 residues long. V lost 0 bases, J lost 5 bases, and 6 bases stayed unmatched. CDR3 nucleotides: TGTGCCAGCTCACCACCTGGACAGGCTGATTATGGCTACACCTTC. Translation gives CASSPPGQADYGYTF.

A few counts support this clonotype. The chain carries TRBV13 and TRBJ2-7; 7 bases line up with TRBD1. The CDR3 consists of 15 residues. Trimming took 7 bases from V and 2 from J; bases not matched to a gene: 11. Germline assignment: CDR1 PRHDT and CDR2 FYEKMQ (reference sequence). The CDR3 coding sequence is TGTGCCAGCACCCCCAGGGGGACAGAGCCCTACGAGCAGTACTTC. It codes for CASTPRGTEPYEQYF.

Only a few counts were recorded for this clonotype. The chain employs TRBV30 and TRBJ2-3; no clear D gene. The CDR3 spans 15 residues. The germline gives CDR1 GTSNPN, CDR2 SVGIG (reference sequence). The V gene lost 0 bases and the J gene lost 1 base, with 11 bases spanning the gap. The CDR3 here is CAWSVPPFRTDTQYF. The CDR3 region has the DNA TGTGCCTGGAGTGTACCACCTTTTCGCACAGATACGCAGTATTTT.

This clonotype was observed once. This sequence joins TRBV10-3 and TRBJ2-3; 11 bases map to TRBD2. J gave up 1 base and V 6 bases, and 6 bases lay outside the gene matches. The CDR3 has 16 amino acids. Germline loops: CDR1 ENHRY, CDR2 SYGVKD. The CDR3 loop is CAISPTSGMGTDTQYF. DNA of the CDR3: TGTGCCATCAGCCCGACTAGCGGGATGGGCACAGATACGCAGTATTTT.

Only a few counts were recorded for this clonotype. The rearrangement links TRBV20-1 to TRBJ2-3; 7 bases are a match to TRBD1. CDR1 and CDR2 (germline): DFQATT, SNEGSKA (reference sequence). The CDR3 loop spans 14 amino acids. The J segment lost 4 bases and the V segment lost 5 bases, leaving 9 bases of the junction unmatched. The CDR3 spells CSACPGQLPDTQYF. The CDR3 DNA reads as TGCAGTGCTTGTCCGGGACAGCTCCCAGATACGCAGTATTTT.

There are a few counts of this clonotype. The chain links TRBV6-4 to TRBJ2-2; 7 bases are a match to TRBD1. The CDR3 is 17 residues long. The trim removed 0 bases at V and 7 bases at J, leaving 11 bases unmatched. Germline CDR1 reads MRHNA; CDR2 reads SNTAGT. The CDR3 DNA reads TGTGCCAGCAGTGACTCGAGTCGAATAGGGGGCAGCGGGGAGCTGTTTTTT. It is translated as CASSDSSRIGGSGELFF.

This clonotype was recorded a few times. This chain joins TRBV11-2 and TRBJ2-3, with unresolved D. V lost 1 base and J lost 6, with 8 bases in between. The V gene's germline CDR1 is SGHAT and CDR2 FQNNGV. The CDR3 loop spans 13 amino acids. CDR3 loop: CASSLGFADTQYF. CDR3 nucleotide sequence: TGTGCCAGCAGCTTAGGCTTCGCGGATACGCAGTATTTT.

The rearrangement links TRBV7-8 to TRBJ2-1; 9 bases agree with TRBD2. The length of the CDR3 is 16 residues. V shed 2 bases, J shed 1 base, and the junction held 3 bases outside the gene matches. The V gene's germline CDR1 is SGHVS and CDR2 FQNEAQ. CDR3 loop: CASSLLAGLSYNEQFF. For the CDR3, the DNA is TGTGCCAGCAGCTTACTAGCGGGACTTTCCTACAATGAGCAGTTCTTC.

This clonotype has more than one count but fewer than ten. This chain connects TRBV7-6 to TRBJ2-5; 10 bases map to TRBD2. Germline assignment: CDR1 SGHVS and CDR2 FNYEAQ. This CDR3 is built from 17 residues. V lost 0 bases to trimming and J lost 4 bases; unmatched junction nucleotides: 8. Written as DNA, the CDR3 is TGTGCCAGCAGCTTAGCGCTGAGCGGGGGGGCCCGAGAGACCCAGTACTTC. Protein: CASSLALSGGARETQYF.

The sample holds many counts of this clonotype. The chain combines TRBV19 with TRBJ2-7; D is uncertain. The CDR3 totals 13 residues. Germline V gene data show CDR1 as LNHDA and CDR2 as SQIVND (reference sequence). The V end was cut by 4 bases, the J end by 3 bases, with 10 bases between. This CDR3 is CASSNQEYYEQYF. In DNA form, the CDR3 reads TGTGCCAGTAGTAACCAGGAATACTACGAGCAGTACTTC.

The rearrangement links TRBV27 to TRBJ1-4, with 7 bases aligning to TRBD1. Germline V CDR1 and CDR2: MNHEY, SMNVEV (reference sequence). Unmatched junction bases numbered 4, after V lost 5 bases and J lost 1 base. There are 15 residues in the CDR3. The chain's CDR3 is CASSKQGRTNEKLFF. CDR3 in DNA: TGTGCCAGCAGTAAACAGGGGCGAACTAATGAAAAACTGTTTTTT. The variable domain in full, with the rest retrieved from reference TRBV27 and TRBJ1-4, is EAQVTQNPRYLITVTGKKLTVTCSQNMNHEYMSWYRQDPGLGLRQIYYSMNVEVTDKGDVPEGYKVSRKEKRNFPLILESPSPNQTSLYFCASSKQGRTNEKLFFGSGTQLSVL.

J is TRBJ1-1 and V is TRBV5-1, with D tentatively TRBD1 (6 bases). Per germline, CDR1 SGHRS and CDR2 YFSETQ. V was trimmed by 4 bases and J by 4 bases, leaving 17 bases between them. The CDR3 is made up of 15 amino acids. The CDR3 region is CASSLNRARGTEAFF. The DNA of the CDR3 is TGCGCCAGCAGCCTGAACAGGGCTCGGGGCACTGAAGCTTTCTTT.

This clonotype was observed a handful of times. In DNA form, the CDR3 reads TGTGCCAGCTCACCAGGGGTACGGGGAATGAACACTGAAGCTTTCTTT. Translation gives CASSPGVRGMNTEAFF. The rearrangement joins TRBV18 to TRBJ1-1; D unclear. The CDR3 has 16 residues. With 2 bases removed from V and 0 bases from J, the gap between germline ends came to 13 bases. Germline values: CDR1 KGHSH, CDR2 LQKENI. The variable domain in full, with the rest retrieved from reference TRBV18 and TRBJ1-1, is NAGVMQNPRHLVRRRGQEARLRCSPMKGHSHVYWYRQLPEEGLKFMVYLQKENIIDESGMPKERFSAEFPKEGPSILRIQQVVRGDSAAYFCASSPGVRGMNTEAFFGQGTRLTVV.

This clonotype was seen only a few times. V and J are TRBV9 and TRBJ2-7; D is unresolved. The CDR3 contains 14 residues. CDR1 and CDR2 (germline): SGDLS, YYNGEE. V was clipped by 0 bases and J by 3 bases, with 10 bases between them. CDR3 region: CASSVGGYGYEQYF. The DNA of the CDR3 is TGTGCCAGCAGCGTAGGTGGCTACGGCTACGAGCAGTACTTC.

This clonotype has a handful of counts. This sequence joins TRBV24-1 and TRBJ2-3, with D perhaps TRBD1 (7 bases). V lost 2 bases and J 5 bases, leaving 16 bases between the germline ends. Germline V gene data show CDR1 as KGHDR and CDR2 as SFDVKD. The CDR3 extends over 16 amino acids. The CDR3 spells CATSDSAGQRRDTQYF. The DNA of the CDR3 is TGTGCCACCAGTGATTCGGCGGGACAGAGGAGAGATACGCAGTATTTT.

Only a few counts were recorded for this clonotype. The chain recombines TRBV11-3 with TRBJ2-1, with 14 bases aligning to TRBD2. Germline V gene data show CDR1 as SGHNT and CDR2 as YENEEA. The V segment lost 6 bases and the J segment 9 bases; nucleotides outside the gene matches: 7. CDR3 size: 15 residues. CDR3 DNA sequence: TGTGCCAGCAGGGAACCGGGACTAGCGGGGGCTGAGCAGTTCTTC. It translates to CASREPGLAGAEQFF.

The CDR3 DNA sequence: TGTGCCAGCAGTCCACTAGCGGGATTGGCAGATACGCAGTATTTT. This sequence encodes CASSPLAGLADTQYF. This chain joins TRBV12-3 or TRBV12-4 and TRBJ2-3; 10 nucleotides agree with TRBD2. There are 15 residues in the CDR3. J gave up 4 bases and V 5 bases, and 6 bases lay outside the gene matches.

The V and J genes are TRBV20-1 and TRBJ2-7; a weak D match, TRBD2 (11 bases). The CDR3 consists of 24 residues. Germline loops: CDR1 DFQATT, CDR2 SNEGSKA (reference sequence). V lost 1 base and J lost 2, with 42 bases in between. DNA for the CDR3: TGCAGTGCTAGAGTTCTAGGAGAGGGGGACAGGGGTGCCGGGACTAGCGGTCCTACCTACGAGCAGTACTTC. As protein: CSARVLGEGDRGAGTSGPTYEQYF.

The rearrangement uses TRBV4-2 and TRBJ2-7; 7 nucleotides match TRBD2. CDR3 size: 14 residues. Germline-derived CDR1 and CDR2 are LGHNA and YNFKEQ. Trimming removed 4 bases from V and 2 bases from J; junction bases left unmatched: 5. The CDR3 DNA is TGTGCCAGCAGCCGAGGGGAGGGGACCTACGAGCAGTACTTC. This codes for CASSRGEGTYEQYF.

This clonotype occurred a few times. This chain joins TRBV7-9 and TRBJ2-7, with D perhaps TRBD2 (5 bases). The germline CDR1 and CDR2 sequences are SEHNR and FQNEAQ (reference sequence). With 6 bases removed from V and 2 bases from J, the gap between germline ends came to 14 bases. The CDR3 sequence is 14 residues long. The DNA of the CDR3 is TGTGCCAGCAGGCGCGGGTCCCGGACCTACGAGCAGTACTTC. This codes for CASRRGSRTYEQYF.

The genes are TRBV4-3 and TRBJ2-5, with D possibly being TRBD1 (5 bases). Trimming cost V 1 base and J 5 bases, with 14 bases left between them. CDR1 LGHNA and CDR2 YSLEER come from the germline V gene. The length of the CDR3 is 15 residues. CDR3 coding DNA: TGCGCCAGCAGCCAAGGCGGCAGGGTAGGGGAGACCCAGTACTTC. Translation gives CASSQGGRVGETQYF.

The rearrangement joins TRBV19 to TRBJ2-6, with no clear D. CDR1 is LNHDA, CDR2 SQIVND, per germline (reference sequence). Trimming pared 7 bases from V and 0 bases from J, leaving 10 bases between. The CDR3 contains 15 residues. The CDR3 loop is CASKITNSGANVLTF. CDR3 nucleotide sequence: TGTGCCAGTAAAATTACTAACTCTGGGGCCAACGTCCTGACTTTC.

The J gene is TRBJ1-2, the V gene TRBV4-1; no firm D call. Germline values: CDR1 MGHRA, CDR2 YSYEKL. CDR3 size: 15 residues. Trimming removed 3 bases from V and 8 bases from J, with 19 bases in between. CDR3 loop: CASSHQYGQLWGYTF. CDR3 bases: TGCGCCAGCAGCCACCAGTACGGTCAACTATGGGGCTACACCTTC.

This clonotype was seen a handful of times. The chain recombines TRBV7-2 with TRBJ2-3, with 7 nucleotides matching TRBD1. In germline, CDR1 is SGHTA, CDR2 FQGNSA. CDR3 length: 16 residues. V lost 5 bases to trimming and J lost 4 bases; unmatched junction nucleotides: 12. CDR3 sequence (DNA): TGTGCCAGCAGCACTAGACAGGGCCAGGTTTCAGATACGCAGTATTTT. This translates into CASSTRQGQVSDTQYF.

The chain recombines TRBV9 with TRBJ1-2; 7 bases map to TRBD1. Trimming removed 0 bases from V and 6 bases from J; junction bases left unmatched: 2. CDR3 length: 13 residues. In germline, CDR1 is SGDLS, CDR2 YYNGEE. The CDR3 sequence is CASSVGDRDGYTF. The CDR3 coding sequence is TGTGCCAGCAGCGTAGGGGACAGAGATGGCTACACCTTC.

This clonotype was found once. J is TRBJ1-3 and V is TRBV25-1; D unresolved. V was clipped by 3 bases and J by 0 bases, with 12 bases between them. CDR1 and CDR2 (germline): MGHDK, SYGVNS. The CDR3 extends over 16 amino acids. The CDR3 DNA is TGTGCCAGCAGTGACCCTCGGCCTAGCTCTGGAAACACCATATATTTT. It specifies CASSDPRPSSGNTIYF.

This clonotype was observed a handful of times. The chain uses TRBV7-2 and TRBJ2-2, with D perhaps matching TRBD2 (6 bases). This CDR3 contains 15 residues. The germline gives CDR1 SGHTA, CDR2 FQGNSA. V gave up 5 bases and J gave up 0 bases, with 10 bases separating them. The CDR3 region is CASSIRESNTGELFF. DNA of the CDR3: TGTGCCAGCAGCATACGGGAGTCGAACACCGGGGAGCTGTTTTTT.

The rearrangement uses TRBV5-4 and TRBJ2-1; D might be TRBD2 (5 bases). The V gene lost 0 bases and the J gene lost 1 base, with 14 bases spanning the gap. Per the germline V gene, CDR1 is SGHNT and CDR2 is YYREEE (reference sequence). CDR3 size: 17 residues. The CDR3 reads CASSLVTRGRSYNEQFF. The CDR3 DNA reads TGTGCCAGCAGCTTGGTCACCCGGGGTCGGTCCTACAATGAGCAGTTCTTC.